The sample holds a few counts of the clone carrying this T cell receptor (beta chain). The antigen is unknown. Profiling relied on immunoSEQ multiplex PCR, and the TCRdb table lists in-frame clones only, not all of them. The sample lists roughly 100,000 clones, approximately 85% occurring once. The data were taken from a study of OX40 agonist ivuxolimab in advanced cancers. The overall study: Age averaged 60 years (range about 20 to 79), and 82.7% were male. Three patients showed partial responses: one hepatocellular carcinoma and two cutaneous melanoma cases.

V shed 7 bases, J shed 6 bases, and the junction held 16 bases outside the gene matches. The length of the CDR3 is 16 residues. The V gene's germline CDR1 is LGHNT and CDR2 FRNRAP. Notes on the study in general: On average, CD8+ T cells showed a greater number of expanded clones than CD4+.

Autoimmune disease history or systemic immunosuppression excluded patients. Sequenced material: CD4+ or CD8+ T cells sorted from blood, taken in a trial of the OX40 agonist ivuxolimab. This TCR was recovered from an adult with an advanced solid tumor such as melanoma, head and neck, liver or kidney cancer. The chain recombines TRBV12-5 with TRBJ2-7, with 9 bases fitting TRBD1. CDR3 in DNA: TGTGCTAGTGTCCCCTCCCCTCTGGGACAGGGAACCGAGCAGTACTTC. This gives the protein CASVPSPLGQGTEQYF.